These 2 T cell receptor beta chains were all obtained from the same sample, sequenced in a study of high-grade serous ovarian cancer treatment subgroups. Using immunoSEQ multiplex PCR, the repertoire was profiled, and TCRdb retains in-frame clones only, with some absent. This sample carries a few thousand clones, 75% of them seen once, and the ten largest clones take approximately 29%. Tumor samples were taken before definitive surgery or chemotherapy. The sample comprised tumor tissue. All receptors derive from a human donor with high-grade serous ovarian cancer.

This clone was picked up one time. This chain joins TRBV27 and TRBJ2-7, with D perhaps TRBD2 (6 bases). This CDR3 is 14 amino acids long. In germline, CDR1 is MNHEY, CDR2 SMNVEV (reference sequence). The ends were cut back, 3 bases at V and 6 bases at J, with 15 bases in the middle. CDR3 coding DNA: TGTGCCAGCAGTTTGGAGGGGAGCTTCACCGAGCAGTACTTC. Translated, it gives CASSLEGSFTEQYF.

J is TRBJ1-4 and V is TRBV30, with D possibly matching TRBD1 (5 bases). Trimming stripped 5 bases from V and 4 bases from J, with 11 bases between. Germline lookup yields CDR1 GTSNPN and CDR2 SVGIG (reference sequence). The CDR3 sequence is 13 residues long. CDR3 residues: CAWLGGFNEKLFF. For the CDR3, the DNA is TGTGCCTGGCTCGGGGGGTTTAATGAAAAACTGTTTTTT.